The present TCR beta chain was sequenced within a study of blood T cell repertoires in COVID-19. Seattle patients were enrolled during active infection and followed longitudinally. The CDR3 consists of 15 residues. In germline, CDR1 is KGHDR, CDR2 SFDVKD. Unmatched junction bases numbered 7, after V lost 4 bases and J lost 5 bases. Sequenced by immunoSEQ multiplex PCR; TCRdb stores in-frame clones only, minus some. Of about 150,000 clones listed, 70% to 90% are singletons. Sequencing input: peripheral blood. The receptor comes from a man aged 55 to 69 with COVID-19, enrolled during active disease. V and J are TRBV24-1 and TRBJ1-2, with 9 bases aligning to TRBD1. The CDR3 loop is CATSDGDRDLYGYTF. In DNA, the CDR3 is TGTGCCACCAGTGACGGGGACAGGGACCTTTATGGCTACACCTTC.